Following are 12 T cell receptor beta chains from one sample sequenced in a study of CD8 T cells in Susac syndrome. Random hexamers primed reverse transcription of 0.5 to 1 ug RNA. TCRdb fed the immunoSEQ multiplex PCR reads into MiXCR, producing one record per CDR3 protein. In the table there are roughly 200,000 distinct CDR3 sequences, about 95% of which are singletons. Sequenced sample: CD4+ T cells from PBMCs. Receptors originate from a human donor in good health.

V gene TRBV18 combines with J gene TRBJ1-5; 7 positions agree with TRBD1. Germline assignment: CDR1 KGHSH and CDR2 LQKENI. The CDR3 is 17 residues long. V was clipped by 2 bases and J by 1 base; unmatched bases: 8. The DNA of the CDR3 is TGTGCCAGCTCACCAAGGCCAGGGGGGACAAGCAATCAGCCCCAGCATTTT. The encoded protein is CASSPRPGGTSNQPQHF.

This chain uses TRBV7-8 with TRBJ2-2; no definite D call. The CDR3 runs 16 residues. Germline V gene data show CDR1 as SGHVS and CDR2 as FQNEAQ. Between the trimmed V and J ends, which lost 0 bases and 9 bases, there was a span of 17 bases. The CDR3 spells CASSLALRASPWELFF. The CDR3, as DNA: TGTGCCAGCAGCTTAGCGCTTAGGGCTAGTCCCTGGGAGCTGTTTTTT.

This clonotype appeared once. V and J are TRBV27 and TRBJ2-1; D is possibly TRBD1 (7 bases). The germline V gene encodes CDR1 MNHEY and CDR2 SMNVEV (reference sequence). V was clipped by 4 bases and J by 1 base, with 11 bases between them. The CDR3 is 15 amino acids. CDR3: CASSSAGGSYNEQFF. The CDR3 coding sequence is TGTGCCAGCAGTTCGGCAGGGGGGTCCTACAATGAGCAGTTCTTC.

The CDR3 spells CSVVRPVPTRYEQYF. In nucleotides, the CDR3 is TGCAGCGTTGTAAGGCCAGTCCCTACTCGGTACGAGCAGTACTTC. The rearrangement links TRBV29-1 to TRBJ2-7; D not resolved. Germline CDR1 reads SQVTM; CDR2 reads ANQGSEA. V lost 4 bases to trimming and J lost 4 bases, with 20 bases between them. The CDR3 loop spans 15 amino acids.

The J gene is TRBJ1-2, the V gene TRBV29-1; D call uncertain. The germline gives CDR1 SQVTM, CDR2 ANQGSEA. Trimming removed 6 bases at V and 12 bases at J, with 17 bases between. The length of the CDR3 is 11 residues. The CDR3 coding sequence is TGCAGCGTGTATAACTCGGCCCGCCACACCTTC. Protein sequence: CSVYNSARHTF. The whole variable domain, filled in from reference TRBV29-1 and TRBJ1-2, reads SAVISQKPSRDICQRGTSLTIQCQVDSQVTMMFWYRQQPGQSLTLIATANQGSEATYESGFVIDKFPISRPNLTFSTLTVSNMSPEDSSIYLCSVYNSARHTFGSGTRLTVV.

V and J are TRBV24-1 and TRBJ2-1; D possibly corresponds to TRBD2 (6 bases). The CDR3 is 16 residues long. Germline values: CDR1 KGHDR, CDR2 SFDVKD. The V and J ends lost 3 bases and 4 bases respectively, with 15 bases between them. CDR3 amino acids: CATSDAEAGNYNEQFF. CDR3 DNA: TGTGCCACCAGTGATGCCGAGGCGGGGAATTACAATGAGCAGTTCTTC.

The CDR3 bases are TGTGCCAGTAGTACCCGGACCGGAGGAGAGACCCAGTACTTC. Translated, it gives CASSTRTGGETQYF. This chain joins TRBV19 and TRBJ2-5; perhaps TRBD2 as D (5 bases). Trimming cost V 4 bases and J 4 bases, with 13 bases left between them. This CDR3 spans 14 amino acids. Germline-derived CDR1 and CDR2 are LNHDA and SQIVND (reference sequence).

This clonotype was recorded a few times. The rearrangement links TRBV29-1 to TRBJ1-4; perhaps TRBD1 as D (6 bases). Germline V gene lookup returns CDR1 SQVTM and CDR2 ANQGSEA. The CDR3 covers 14 residues. V was shortened by 7 bases and J by 3 bases, with 15 bases between the two germline ends. The CDR3 region has the DNA TGCAGCGCCGGACTAGGGACATCTAATGAAAAACTGTTTTTT. It is translated as CSAGLGTSNEKLFF.

The chain is built from TRBV24-1 and TRBJ2-5; either TRBD1 or TRBD2 may fit D (6 bases each). The germline gives CDR1 KGHDR, CDR2 SFDVKD. CDR3 length equals 15 residues. V was pared by 0 bases and J by 1 base, with 8 bases between. The CDR3 here is CATSDLSGAQETQYF. CDR3 sequence (DNA): TGTGCCACCAGTGATTTGTCGGGGGCCCAAGAGACCCAGTACTTC.

The chain has TRBV12-3 or TRBV12-4 and TRBJ2-5, with 12 bases that match TRBD2. V shed 6 bases and J 5 bases; nucleotides not matched to a gene: 4. The CDR3 has 14 residues. The CDR3 region is CASRLAGGAETQYF. CDR3 bases: TGTGCCAGCAGACTAGCGGGAGGCGCGGAGACCCAGTACTTC.

This rearrangement joins TRBV29-1 to TRBJ2-1, with D possibly being TRBD2 (6 bases). CDR3 size: 14 residues. Germline V gives CDR1 SQVTM, CDR2 ANQGSEA. Trimming pared 3 bases from V and 6 bases from J, leaving 15 bases between. CDR3 region: CSVDFLWGGNEQFF. The CDR3 DNA is TGCAGCGTTGATTTTCTGTGGGGAGGCAATGAGCAGTTCTTC.

The V gene is TRBV2, the J gene TRBJ2-1; TRBD2 agrees at 10 bases. The junction had 10 bases not matched to a gene; V was cut back by 8 bases and J by 12 bases. The germline gives CDR1 SNHLY, CDR2 FYNNEI. This CDR3 contains 13 residues. CDR3 DNA: TGTGCCAGCGGCAGCGGGAGGGCCGTTGGGCAGTTCTTC. Translation: CASGSGRAVGQFF.